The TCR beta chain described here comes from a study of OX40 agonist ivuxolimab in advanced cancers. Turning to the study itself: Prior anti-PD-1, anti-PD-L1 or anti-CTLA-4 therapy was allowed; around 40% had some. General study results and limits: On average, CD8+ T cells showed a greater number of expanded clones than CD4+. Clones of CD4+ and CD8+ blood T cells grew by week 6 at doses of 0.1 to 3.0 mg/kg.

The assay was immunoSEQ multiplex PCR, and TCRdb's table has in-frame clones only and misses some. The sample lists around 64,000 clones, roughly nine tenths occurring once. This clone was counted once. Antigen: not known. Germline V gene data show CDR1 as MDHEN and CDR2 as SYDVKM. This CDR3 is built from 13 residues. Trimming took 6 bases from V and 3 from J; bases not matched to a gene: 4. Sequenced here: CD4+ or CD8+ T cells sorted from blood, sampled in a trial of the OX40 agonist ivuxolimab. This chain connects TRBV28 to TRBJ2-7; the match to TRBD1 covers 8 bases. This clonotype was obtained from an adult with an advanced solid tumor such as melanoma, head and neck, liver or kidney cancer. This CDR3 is CASSQGTGYEQYF. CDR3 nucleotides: TGTGCCAGCAGCCAAGGGACAGGCTACGAGCAGTACTTC. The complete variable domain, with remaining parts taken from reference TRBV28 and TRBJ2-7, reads DVKVTQSSRYLVKRTGEKVFLECVQDMDHENMFWYRQDPGLGLRLIYFSYDVKMKEKGDIPEGYSVSREKKERFSLILESASTNQTSMYLCASSQGTGYEQYFGPGTRLTVT.